A selection of T cell receptor beta chains follows, all from one sample in a study of T cells in Graves' hyperthyroidism and ophthalmopathy. TCRdb reprocessed the multiplex PCR reads via MiXCR and lists one record per CDR3 protein. The sample contains roughly 99,000 distinct CDR3 sequences, about a sixth of which appear only once. Sequenced: blood. The receptors here all came from a woman aged 50 to 60 with Graves' hyperthyroidism. Each CDR3 is given with its conserved first and last residue. D genes are given only for firm matches. Clone sizes are given selectively: once, few, many, or a class where the clone is expanded.

d_call: NA; j_call: TRBJ2-7; v_call: TRBV7-9; cdr3_length: 14; clone_size: NA; cdr3_nt: TGTGCCAGCAGCTTAGAGGACGTCTCCTACGAGCAGTACTTC; cdr3_aa: CASSLEDVSYEQYF
d_call: NA; j_call: TRBJ1-1; v_call: TRBV12-3/TRBV12-4; cdr3_length: 13; clone_size: many; cdr3_nt: TGTGCCAGCAGTTTTTCGGGGGACCAAGAAGCTTTCTTT; cdr3_aa: CASSFSGDQEAFF
d_call: TRBD1; j_call: TRBJ2-3; v_call: TRBV5-1; cdr3_length: 16; clone_size: many; cdr3_nt: TGCGCCAGCAGCTTGGATTCAGGGGGCGGCACAGATACGCAGTATTTT; cdr3_aa: CASSLDSGGGTDTQYF
d_call: NA; j_call: TRBJ2-1; v_call: TRBV20-1; cdr3_length: 14; clone_size: NA; cdr3_nt: TGCAGTGCTAGATTGCCCGGGAACAACAATGAGCAGTTCTTC; cdr3_aa: CSARLPGNNNEQFF
d_call: NA; j_call: TRBJ2-3; v_call: TRBV10-3; cdr3_length: 14; clone_size: many; cdr3_nt: TGTGCCATCAGTGAACGGGCAGACACAGATACGCAGTATTTT; cdr3_aa: CAISERADTDTQYF
d_call: NA; j_call: TRBJ2-1; v_call: TRBV28; cdr3_length: 14; clone_size: many; cdr3_nt: TGTGCCAGCAGAGGGAGTAAGGGTTTCCATGAGCAGTTCTTC; cdr3_aa: CASRGSKGFHEQFF
d_call: TRBD2; j_call: TRBJ2-3; v_call: TRBV27; cdr3_length: 16; clone_size: many; cdr3_nt: TGTGCCAGCAGTTCCCGACTAGCGGGAGGCACAGATACGCAGTATTTT; cdr3_aa: CASSSRLAGGTDTQYF
d_call: TRBD1; j_call: TRBJ2-1; v_call: TRBV7-9; cdr3_length: 12; clone_size: NA; cdr3_nt: TGTGCCAGCAGCACAGGGGGCAATGAGCAGTTCTTC; cdr3_aa: CASSTGGNEQFF
d_call: NA; j_call: TRBJ1-5; v_call: TRBV28; cdr3_length: 15; clone_size: many; cdr3_nt: TGTGCCAGCAGTTTTCGGACACCGGGGTCTCAGCCCCAGCATTTT; cdr3_aa: CASSFRTPGSQPQHF
d_call: TRBD2; j_call: TRBJ2-1; v_call: TRBV28; cdr3_length: 17; clone_size: NA; cdr3_nt: TGTGCCAGCACCTCTTTGGCACTAGCGGGGGGAGACAATGAGCAGTTCTTC; cdr3_aa: CASTSLALAGGDNEQFF
d_call: TRBD1; j_call: TRBJ1-3; v_call: TRBV20-1; cdr3_length: 14; clone_size: many; cdr3_nt: TGCAGTGCTAGTGGGACAGCTTACCAAAACACCATATATTTT; cdr3_aa: CSASGTAYQNTIYF
d_call: NA; j_call: TRBJ2-3; v_call: TRBV11-2; cdr3_length: 15; clone_size: many; cdr3_nt: TGTGCCAGCAGCGGATGGGGGCTAGCGAGGGATACGCAGTATTTT; cdr3_aa: CASSGWGLARDTQYF
d_call: TRBD1; j_call: TRBJ2-7; v_call: TRBV5-1; cdr3_length: 13; clone_size: NA; cdr3_nt: TGCGCCAGCAGCCCCGGGACAGCCTACGAGCAGTACTTC; cdr3_aa: CASSPGTAYEQYF
d_call: NA; j_call: TRBJ2-1; v_call: TRBV29-1; cdr3_length: 13; clone_size: many; cdr3_nt: TGCAGCGTTGGAGTCCAGTCCTACAATGAGCAGTTCTTC; cdr3_aa: CSVGVQSYNEQFF
d_call: TRBD2; j_call: TRBJ2-2; v_call: TRBV29-1; cdr3_length: 14; clone_size: many; cdr3_nt: TGCAGCGTCCGACGGACGGGAGGGACCGGGGAGCTGTTTTTT; cdr3_aa: CSVRRTGGTGELFF
d_call: NA; j_call: TRBJ2-3; v_call: TRBV10-3; cdr3_length: 13; clone_size: many; cdr3_nt: TGTGCCATCAAATCGGAGGGGGCAGATACGCAGTATTTT; cdr3_aa: CAIKSEGADTQYF
d_call: NA; j_call: TRBJ2-7; v_call: TRBV6-1; cdr3_length: 14; clone_size: many; cdr3_nt: TGTGCCAGCAGTTCCCCGGGACTGCGATACGAGCAGTACTTC; cdr3_aa: CASSSPGLRYEQYF
d_call: TRBD1; j_call: TRBJ1-6; v_call: TRBV27; cdr3_length: 16; clone_size: many; cdr3_nt: TGTGCCAGCAGCCAAAAAACAGGGGGCGGCAATTCACCCCTCCACTTT; cdr3_aa: CASSQKTGGGNSPLHF
d_call: NA; j_call: TRBJ2-1; v_call: TRBV18; cdr3_length: 15; clone_size: many; cdr3_nt: TGTGCCAGCTCACCACCAGGGGACCCCTACAATGAGCAGTTCTTC; cdr3_aa: CASSPPGDPYNEQFF
d_call: NA; j_call: TRBJ1-4; v_call: TRBV3-1; cdr3_length: 15; clone_size: many; cdr3_nt: TGTGCCAGCAGCCAAGATCTAATCGAGAAGGAAAAACTGTTTTTT; cdr3_aa: CASSQDLIEKEKLFF
d_call: NA; j_call: TRBJ1-1; v_call: TRBV20-1; cdr3_length: 15; clone_size: once; cdr3_nt: TGCAGTGCTAGAGATGGGGCGGGAGGGAACACTGAAGCTTTCTTT; cdr3_aa: CSARDGAGGNTEAFF
d_call: NA; j_call: TRBJ1-4; v_call: TRBV27; cdr3_length: 16; clone_size: many; cdr3_nt: TGTGCCAGCAGTGGCCCTGGGGGGGCGACGAATGAAAAACTGTTTTTT; cdr3_aa: CASSGPGGATNEKLFF
d_call: NA; j_call: TRBJ1-5; v_call: TRBV28; cdr3_length: 16; clone_size: many; cdr3_nt: TGTGCCAGCAGTTCCCCTATGGGGGGAACTAATCAGCCCCAGCATTTT; cdr3_aa: CASSSPMGGTNQPQHF
d_call: TRBD2; j_call: TRBJ2-5; v_call: TRBV20-1; cdr3_length: 14; clone_size: many; cdr3_nt: TGCAGTGCTAGGTCCCCGGGACTACAAGAGACCCAGTACTTC; cdr3_aa: CSARSPGLQETQYF
d_call: TRBD1; j_call: TRBJ1-1; v_call: TRBV2; cdr3_length: 13; clone_size: NA; cdr3_nt: TGTGCCAGCTCCGGGACAGGGAGTTCTGAAGCTTTCTTT; cdr3_aa: CASSGTGSSEAFF
d_call: TRBD1; j_call: TRBJ1-4; v_call: TRBV6-2/TRBV6-3; cdr3_length: 15; clone_size: many; cdr3_nt: TGTGCCAGCAGTCCAGGGGGTTCAACTAATGAAAAACTGTTTTTT; cdr3_aa: CASSPGGSTNEKLFF
d_call: NA; j_call: TRBJ2-3; v_call: TRBV12-3/TRBV12-4; cdr3_length: 13; clone_size: NA; cdr3_nt: TGTGCCACCCTGGGGGGGCCGACAGATACGCAGTATTTT; cdr3_aa: CATLGGPTDTQYF
d_call: TRBD2; j_call: TRBJ2-1; v_call: TRBV7-9; cdr3_length: 16; clone_size: NA; cdr3_nt: TGTGCCAGCAGCAAGACTAGCGGGATGTCCTACAATGAGCAGTTCTTC; cdr3_aa: CASSKTSGMSYNEQFF
d_call: NA; j_call: TRBJ2-7; v_call: TRBV5-1; cdr3_length: 14; clone_size: many; cdr3_nt: TGCGCCAGCAGCTTGGACGGGAGTGGATACGAGCAGTACTTC; cdr3_aa: CASSLDGSGYEQYF
d_call: NA; j_call: TRBJ1-1; v_call: TRBV12-5; cdr3_length: 14; clone_size: many; cdr3_nt: TGTGCTAGTAGTGAGCGGAGATTGAACACTGAAGCTTTCTTT; cdr3_aa: CASSERRLNTEAFF
d_call: TRBD2; j_call: TRBJ2-7; v_call: TRBV28; cdr3_length: 15; clone_size: many; cdr3_nt: TGTGCCAGCAGGATCGGACTAGCGGAGGCCTACGAGCAGTACTTC; cdr3_aa: CASRIGLAEAYEQYF
d_call: TRBD2; j_call: TRBJ2-1; v_call: TRBV28; cdr3_length: 17; clone_size: many; cdr3_nt: TGTGCCAGCAGGGCCCTCCTAGGACTAGCGGCGTACAATGAGCAGTTCTTC; cdr3_aa: CASRALLGLAAYNEQFF
d_call: TRBD1; j_call: TRBJ1-6; v_call: TRBV2; cdr3_length: 13; clone_size: many; cdr3_nt: TGTGCCAGCAGGACGGACAGGGTTTCACCCCTCCACTTT; cdr3_aa: CASRTDRVSPLHF
d_call: NA; j_call: TRBJ2-3; v_call: TRBV7-9; cdr3_length: 15; clone_size: many; cdr3_nt: TGTGCCAGCAGCTTTATAGCGGCAAACACAGATACGCAGTATTTT; cdr3_aa: CASSFIAANTDTQYF
d_call: TRBD2; j_call: TRBJ2-7; v_call: TRBV6-6; cdr3_length: 15; clone_size: many; cdr3_nt: TGTGCCAGCAGTTACTCAGCGGGAGTCGTAACCGAGCAGTACTTC; cdr3_aa: CASSYSAGVVTEQYF
d_call: TRBD2; j_call: TRBJ2-1; v_call: TRBV18; cdr3_length: 16; clone_size: NA; cdr3_nt: TGTGCCAGCTCATCCGTGAGCGGGAGTGTGAATTGGGAGCAGTTCTTC; cdr3_aa: CASSSVSGSVNWEQFF
d_call: NA; j_call: TRBJ1-5; v_call: TRBV5-8; cdr3_length: 15; clone_size: many; cdr3_nt: TGTGCCAGCAGCTTCGGCCGGGGGGGAGGTCAGCCCCAGCATTTT; cdr3_aa: CASSFGRGGGQPQHF
d_call: NA; j_call: TRBJ1-6; v_call: TRBV28; cdr3_length: 16; clone_size: many; cdr3_nt: TGTGCCAGCAGACCCGCCGGGACCCTAGTGGACTCACCCCTCCACTTT; cdr3_aa: CASRPAGTLVDSPLHF
d_call: TRBD1; j_call: TRBJ2-7; v_call: TRBV5-1; cdr3_length: 15; clone_size: NA; cdr3_nt: TGCGCCAGCAGCCTAGGGACAGGTTCCTCCTACGAGCAGTACTTC; cdr3_aa: CASSLGTGSSYEQYF